What follows are 18 T cell receptor beta chains derived from one specimen sequenced in a study of chemoradiotherapy in HPV16-positive cancers. Sequencing used immunoSEQ multiplex PCR; TCRdb keeps in-frame clones, though not all of them. The sample shows 25,000 to 35,000 clones, around four fifths of them seen only once. This specimen consisted of blood, obtained from a patient who underwent chemoradiotherapy. These receptors originate from a human donor with HPV-associated anogenital cancer.

The chain carries TRBV4-1 and TRBJ2-1, with D unresolved. Germline CDR1 is MGHRA and CDR2 is YSYEKL. The CDR3 runs 14 residues. Between the trimmed V and J ends, which lost 2 bases and 6 bases, there was a span of 11 bases. The CDR3 nucleotides are TGCGCCAGCAGCCAATTCGGCAGCCTCAATGAGCAGTTCTTC. Residues: CASSQFGSLNEQFF.

This clone appeared once. The rearrangement links TRBV5-1 to TRBJ2-7, with 12 bases that match TRBD1. CDR3 size: 16 residues. J was trimmed by 7 bases and V by 2 bases; bases with no gene match: 10. Germline loops: CDR1 SGHRS, CDR2 YFSETQ. The CDR3 sequence: CASSFVPGQGAGEQYV. CDR3 DNA: TGCGCCAGCAGCTTCGTCCCGGGACAGGGGGCCGGGGAGCAGTACGTC.

The chain has TRBV7-3 and TRBJ2-2, with D maybe TRBD1 (6 bases). The V gene lost 0 bases and the J gene lost 8 bases, with 13 bases spanning the gap. CDR3 length equals 15 residues. Germline CDR1 reads SGHTA; CDR2 reads FQGTGA. The CDR3 bases are TGTGCCAGCAGCTTAACGGTCAGGGGTTCGGGGGAGCTGTTTTTT. As protein: CASSLTVRGSGELFF.

The chain links TRBV5-1 to TRBJ2-7; D may be TRBD2 (6 bases). With 0 bases removed from V and 3 bases from J, the gap between germline ends came to 13 bases. The V gene's germline CDR1 is SGHRS and CDR2 YFSETQ. The CDR3 has 15 amino acids. In DNA form, the CDR3 reads TGCGCCAGCAGCTTGGATGCGGGGTACGGCTACGAGCAGTACGTC. It translates to CASSLDAGYGYEQYV.

The rearrangement links TRBV2 to TRBJ1-2, with 9 bases that match TRBD1. The CDR3 consists of 13 residues. With 6 bases clipped from V and 7 bases from J, the junction kept 6 bases outside the gene matches. Germline CDR1 is SNHLY and CDR2 is FYNNEI. The CDR3 here is CASRVQGAGGYTF. For the CDR3, the DNA is TGTGCCAGCAGGGTACAGGGGGCGGGTGGCTACACCTTC.

This chain uses TRBV7-9 with TRBJ1-2, with D unclear. V lost 3 bases, J lost 5 bases, and 13 bases lay in between. This CDR3 has 14 residues. CDR1 and CDR2 (germline): SEHNR, FQNEAQ (reference sequence). The CDR3 DNA reads as TGTGCCAGCAGCTTTATTAGGGCTTCATATGGCTACACCTTC. This gives the protein CASSFIRASYGYTF.

This clone was detected only once. The chain couples TRBV14 to TRBJ2-3; D is possibly TRBD1 (5 bases). Per the germline V gene, CDR1 is SGHDN and CDR2 is FVKESK. V lost 4 bases to trimming and J lost 5 bases, with 19 bases between them. CDR3 length: 16 amino acids. In DNA, the CDR3 is TGTGCCAGCAGCCCCCTAAACAGGCCCGGAATAGATACGCAGTATTTT. It is translated as CASSPLNRPGIDTQYF.

The chain recombines TRBV18 with TRBJ1-2, with D perhaps matching TRBD1 (6 bases). The CDR3 extends over 14 amino acids. V was pared by 3 bases and J by 4 bases, with 12 bases between. Germline CDR1 and CDR2: KGHSH and LQKENI. In DNA, the CDR3 is TGTGCCAGCTCACCGCTAACAGGGATCTATGGCTACACCTTC. Encoded protein: CASSPLTGIYGYTF.

The chain carries TRBV7-9 and TRBJ1-1, with D perhaps TRBD1 (5 bases). The germline V gene has CDR1 SEHNR and CDR2 FQNEAQ (reference sequence). V was trimmed by 5 bases and J by 2 bases, leaving 12 bases between them. There are 14 residues in the CDR3. CDR3 amino acids: CASSRGGSNTEAFF. The CDR3 bases are TGTGCCAGCAGCCGGGGGGGTAGCAACACTGAAGCTTTCTTT.

The J gene is TRBJ1-2, the V gene TRBV15, with 7 bases that match TRBD1. From germline, CDR1 is LNHNV and CDR2 YYDKDF (reference sequence). J was trimmed by 1 base and V by 2 bases; bases with no gene match: 7. This CDR3 is 16 amino acids long. The CDR3 loop is CATSRRGQRNNYGYTF. The CDR3, as DNA: TGTGCCACCAGCAGACGGGGACAGCGAAATAACTATGGCTACACCTTC. Full variable domain (remainder filled in from reference TRBV15 and TRBJ1-2): DAMVIQNPRYQVTQFGKPVTLSCSQTLNHNVMYWYQQKSSQAPKLLFHYYDKDFNNEADTPDNFQSRRPNTSFCFLDIRSPGLGDTAMYLCATSRRGQRNNYGYTFGSGTRLTVV.

This rearrangement joins TRBV30 to TRBJ1-1, with 7 positions matching TRBD1. Per the germline V gene, CDR1 is GTSNPN and CDR2 is SVGIG (reference sequence). The CDR3 loop spans 14 amino acids. V was pared by 2 bases and J by 1 base, with 4 bases of the junction left unmatched. The CDR3 spells CAWSLGQRNTEAFF. Written as DNA, the CDR3 is TGTGCCTGGAGTCTGGGACAGAGGAACACTGAAGCTTTCTTT.

The J gene is TRBJ1-1, the V gene TRBV5-1; D gene unclear. The germline CDR1 and CDR2 sequences are SGHRS and YFSETQ. There are 17 residues in the CDR3. Trimming took 4 bases from V and 0 from J, leaving 19 bases between them. CDR3 protein: CASSPSYLTRMNTEAFF. The CDR3 DNA reads TGCGCCAGCAGCCCGTCCTACCTGACACGTATGAACACTGAAGCTTTCTTT.

The rearrangement joins TRBV9 to TRBJ1-4; D unresolved. Trimming removed 0 bases at V and 8 bases at J, with 14 bases between. The CDR3 is made up of 15 amino acids. CDR1 and CDR2 from the germline V gene are SGDLS and YYNGEE. The CDR3 is CASSVGIRVGEKLFF. The CDR3 coding sequence is TGTGCCAGCAGCGTAGGTATCCGGGTTGGAGAAAAACTGTTTTTT.

The J gene is TRBJ2-3, the V gene TRBV7-2, with TRBD2 matching 8 bases. V shed 5 bases, J shed 1 base, and the junction held 11 bases outside the gene matches. Germline CDR1 and CDR2: SGHTA and FQGNSA. This CDR3 comprises 17 residues. The CDR3 DNA reads as TGTGCCAGCAGCCACGGTGGTAGTAGCGGGGGCACAGATACGCAGTATTTT. Translated: CASSHGGSSGGTDTQYF.

This clone was observed a single time. The rearrangement links TRBV11-2 to TRBJ2-3, with 12 bases identical to TRBD2. Germline V gives CDR1 SGHAT, CDR2 FQNNGV. This CDR3 contains 16 residues. The ends lost 1 base at V and 6 bases at J; junction bases unmatched: 5. CDR3 sequence reads: CASSLGLAGVGDTQYF. The CDR3 DNA reads TGTGCCAGCAGCTTAGGACTAGCGGGGGTGGGGGATACGCAGTATTTT. The full variable domain, its missing parts supplied by reference TRBV11-2 and TRBJ2-3, is EAGVAQSPRYKIIEKRQSVAFWCNPISGHATLYWYQQILGQGPKLLIQFQNNGVVDDSQLPKDRFSAERLKGVDSTLKIQPAKLEDSAVYLCASSLGLAGVGDTQYFGPGTRLTVL.

The V call is TRBV2, the J call TRBJ1-5, with TRBD1 matching 7 bases. CDR3 length equals 14 residues. Unmatched junction bases numbered 5, after V lost 4 bases and J lost 5 bases. Germline CDR1 reads SNHLY; CDR2 reads FYNNEI. CDR3 nucleotides: TGTGCCAGCAGTGGAGGGGGCTGGGATCAGCCCCAGCATTTT. Amino acid sequence: CASSGGGWDQPQHF.

The chain is built from TRBV4-2 and TRBJ2-1; TRBD2 matches 9 bases. With V trimmed by 0 bases and J by 6 bases, 6 bases remained unmatched. Germline lookup yields CDR1 LGHNA and CDR2 YNFKEQ. This CDR3 is built from 16 residues. The CDR3 coding sequence is TGTGCCAGCAGCCAAGATGGCGGGGGGGCCGTCAATGAGCAGTTCTTC. Protein: CASSQDGGGAVNEQFF.

The chain uses TRBV6-1 and TRBJ1-3; no reliable D call. Germline loops: CDR1 MNHNS, CDR2 SASEGT. Between the trimmed V and J ends, which lost 0 bases and 10 bases, there was a span of 22 bases. The CDR3 contains 17 residues. CDR3 amino acids: CASSEAGRSGHLATIYF. The CDR3 DNA sequence: TGTGCCAGCAGTGAAGCAGGGCGGTCGGGCCACCTAGCGACCATATATTTT.